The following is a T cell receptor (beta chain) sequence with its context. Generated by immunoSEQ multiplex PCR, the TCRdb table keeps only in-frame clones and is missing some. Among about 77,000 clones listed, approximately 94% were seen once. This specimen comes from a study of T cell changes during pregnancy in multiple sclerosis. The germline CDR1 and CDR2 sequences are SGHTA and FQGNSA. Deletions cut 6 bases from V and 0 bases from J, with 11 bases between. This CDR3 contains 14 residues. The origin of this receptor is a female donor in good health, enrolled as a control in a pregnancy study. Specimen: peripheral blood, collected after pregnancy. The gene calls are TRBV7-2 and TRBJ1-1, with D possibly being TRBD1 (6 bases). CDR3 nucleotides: TGTGCCAGCAGTTCACAGGGCTTGAACACTGAAGCTTTCTTT. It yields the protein CASSSQGLNTEAFF. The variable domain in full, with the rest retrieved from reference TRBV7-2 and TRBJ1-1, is GAGVSQSPSNKVTEKGKDVELRCDPISGHTALYWYRQSLGQGLEFLIYFQGNSAPDKSGLPSDRFSAERTGGSVSTLTIQRTQQEDSAVYLCASSSQGLNTEAFFGQGTRLTVV.